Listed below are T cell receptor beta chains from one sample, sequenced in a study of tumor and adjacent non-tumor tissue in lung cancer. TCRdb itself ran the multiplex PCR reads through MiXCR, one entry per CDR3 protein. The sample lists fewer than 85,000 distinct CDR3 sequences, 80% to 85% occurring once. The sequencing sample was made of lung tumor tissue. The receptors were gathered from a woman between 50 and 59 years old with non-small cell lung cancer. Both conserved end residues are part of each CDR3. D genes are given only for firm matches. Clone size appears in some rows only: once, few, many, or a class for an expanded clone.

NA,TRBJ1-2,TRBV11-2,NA,CVSSFGQFGGYTF,TGTGTCAGCAGCTTCGGACAGTTCGGTGGCTACACCTTC
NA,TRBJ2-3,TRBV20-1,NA,CSARSGDSGTDMQYF,TGCAGTGCTAGATCCGGAGACTCTGGCACAGATATGCAGTATTTT
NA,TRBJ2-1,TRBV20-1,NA,CSARSGNYEQFF,TGCAGTGCTAGATCCGGGAATTATGAGCAGTTCTTC
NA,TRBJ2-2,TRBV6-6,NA,CASTTGRAHNTGELFF,TGTGCCAGCACTACTGGGCGAGCCCACAACACCGGGGAGCTGTTTTTT
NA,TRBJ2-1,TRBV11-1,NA,CVSRKHFSAQNYNEQFF,TGTGTCAGCAGGAAACACTTTTCGGCACAAAACTACAATGAGCAGTTCTTC
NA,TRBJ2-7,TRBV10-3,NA,CAISDIAEGTCEQYF,TGTGCCATCAGTGACATAGCGGAGGGAACCTGCGAGCAGTACTTC
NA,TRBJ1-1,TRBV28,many,CASSLPTKNTEAFF,TGTGCCAGCAGTTTACCAACAAAGAACACTGAAGCTTTCTTT
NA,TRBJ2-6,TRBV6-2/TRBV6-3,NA,CASSYSTSGANILTF,TGTGCCAGCAGTTACTCGACTTCTGGGGCCAACATCCTGACTTTC
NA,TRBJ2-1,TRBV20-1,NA,CSVRDRTDYNEQSF,TGCAGTGTTAGAGATCGGACAGACTACAATGAGCAGTCCTTC
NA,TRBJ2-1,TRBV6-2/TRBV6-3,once,CVSSPVSTSRSTYNKQFF,TGTGTCAGCAGTCCTGTAAGTACTAGCAGGAGTACCTACAATAAGCAGTTCTTC
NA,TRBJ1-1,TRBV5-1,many,CASSSPGGTEAFF,TGCGCCAGCAGCTCCCCCGGGGGCACTGAAGCTTTCTTT
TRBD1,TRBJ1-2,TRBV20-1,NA,CSAPQGGGWYDYTF,TGCAGTGCTCCGCAGGGGGGAGGTTGGTATGACTACACCTTC
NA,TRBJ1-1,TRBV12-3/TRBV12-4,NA,CASYRPGHGGTEALF,TGTGCCAGCTATCGACCGGGACATGGTGGAACTGAAGCTTTATTT
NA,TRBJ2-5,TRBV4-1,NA,CVSSQAKRNGQETKYF,TGCGTCAGCAGCCAAGCCAAGAGGAATGGGCAAGAGACCAAGTACTTC
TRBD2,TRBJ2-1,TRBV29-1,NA,CSAILAGGDNEQFF,TGCAGCGCTATCCTAGCGGGAGGTGACAATGAGCAGTTCTTC
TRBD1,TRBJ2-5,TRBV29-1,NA,CGVLGTDLETQYF,TGCGGCGTTCTGGGGACAGACCTAGAGACCCAGTACTTC
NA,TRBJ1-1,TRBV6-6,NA,CVSNERPLSVTEVFF,TGTGTCAGCAACGAACGGCCCCTCAGTGTCACTGAAGTTTTCTTT
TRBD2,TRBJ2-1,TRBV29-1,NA,CSVAKETSGIDDQFF,TGCAGCGTCGCTAAGGAGACTAGCGGGATAGATGATCAGTTCTTT
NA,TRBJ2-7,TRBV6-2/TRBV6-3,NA,CTSSYSGGGREQYF,TGTACCAGCAGTTACTCGGGTGGGGGGCGCGAGCAGTACTTC
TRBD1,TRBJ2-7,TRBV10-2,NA,CASGRTGPKIYEQYF,TGCGCCAGTGGGAGGACAGGGCCTAAGATCTACGAGCAGTACTTC
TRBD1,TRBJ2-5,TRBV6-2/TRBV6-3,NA,CASERTGQTQYF,TGTGCCAGCGAGCGGACAGGGCAGACCCAGTACTTC
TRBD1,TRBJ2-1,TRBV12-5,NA,CASGLRQGRTNEQFF,TGTGCTAGTGGTTTAAGACAGGGGAGAACTAATGAGCAGTTCTTC
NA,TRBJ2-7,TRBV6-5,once,CACRPLLRNSYEQYF,TGTGCCTGCAGGCCTTTATTGCGGAACTCCTACGAGCAGTACTTC
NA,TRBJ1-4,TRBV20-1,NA,CSARRGTSNEKLFF,TGCAGTGCTAGGCGGGGAACATCTAATGAAAAACTATTTTTT
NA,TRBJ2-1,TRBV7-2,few,CASSTRATEQFF,TGTGCCAGCAGCACTAGGGCTACGGAGCAGTTCTTC
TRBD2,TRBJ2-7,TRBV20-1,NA,CSARDQTSGLEHYF,TGCAGTGCTAGAGACCAGACTAGCGGGCTAGAGCATTACTTC
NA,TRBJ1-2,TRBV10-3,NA,CAIRDMVPHGYTF,TGTGCCATCCGGGACATGGTCCCCCATGGCTACACCTTC
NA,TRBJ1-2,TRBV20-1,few,CSASYDDYGYTF,TGCAGTGCTAGTTATGATGACTATGGCTACACCTTC
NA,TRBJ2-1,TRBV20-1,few,CSARTSGRGYEQSF,TGCAGTGCTAGAACAAGCGGACGGGGATATGAGCAGTCCTTC
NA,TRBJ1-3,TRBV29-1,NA,CGVARDSHIHF,TGCGGCGTCGCCCGGGATAGCCACATACATTTT
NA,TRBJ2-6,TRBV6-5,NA,CASNPRPGTVGAGANVLTF,TGTGCCAGCAATCCACGACCAGGAACAGTGGGTGCTGGGGCCAACGTCCTGACTTTC
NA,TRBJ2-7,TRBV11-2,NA,CASSSPRKHYGQYF,TGTGCTAGCAGCTCCCCTCGGAAACACTACGGGCAGTACTTC
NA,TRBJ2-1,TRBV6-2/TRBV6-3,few,CATVSGNYNEQFF,TGTGCCACCGTGAGTGGGAACTACAATGAGCAGTTCTTC
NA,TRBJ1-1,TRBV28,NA,CASQSGDGTEAFF,TGTGCCAGCCAATCGGGCGATGGCACTGAAGCCTTCTTT
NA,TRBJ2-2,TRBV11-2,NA,CAISLFLRSNTGEMFF,TGTGCCATCAGCCTCTTTCTCCGATCGAACACCGGGGAGATGTTTTTT
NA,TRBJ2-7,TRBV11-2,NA,CTTRLELGSSYEQYF,TGTACCACCAGATTAGAATTAGGGAGCTCCTACGAGCAGTACTTC
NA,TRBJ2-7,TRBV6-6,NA,CASNTAITTQEQYF,TGTGCTAGCAACACAGCGATTACGACCCAGGAGCAATACTTC
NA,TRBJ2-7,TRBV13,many,CASSPPVGEQYF,TGTGCCAGCAGCCCCCCCGTTGGCGAGCAGTACTTC
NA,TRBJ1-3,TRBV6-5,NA,CTSSFTGPKDRTIYF,TGTACCAGCAGTTTTACCGGGCCAAAAGACCGCACCATATATTTT
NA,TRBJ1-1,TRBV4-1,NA,CAGSQDQYQLNTEVFF,TGCGCCGGCAGCCAAGACCAGTACCAATTGAACACTGAAGTTTTCTTT
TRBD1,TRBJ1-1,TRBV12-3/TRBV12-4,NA,CASNLGRGVNTEAFF,TGTGCCAGCAACTTGGGCAGGGGGGTAAACACTGAAGCTTTCTTT